The 20 T cell receptor beta chains reported below all come from one sample, sequenced in a study of Graves' ophthalmopathy and Graves' hyperthyroidism. Scientists amplified the TCR beta CDR3 regions from RNA transcripts. Scientists carried out first-round RT-PCR using HTBI primers and then a second-round multiplex PCR. TCRdb redid the calling of the multiplex PCR reads with MiXCR, one entry per CDR3 protein. The data contain 500,000 to 600,000 distinct CDR3 sequences, roughly 40% of them singletons. The material sequenced was peripheral blood or thyroid tissue (not recorded which). These receptors originate from an adult man with Graves' hyperthyroidism.

The CDR3 DNA sequence: TGTGCCAGCAGCCGGGCCAGCTCTGGAAACACCATATATTTT. Residues: CASSRASSGNTIYF. This chain connects TRBV28 to TRBJ1-3; D gene unclear. This CDR3 has 14 residues. CDR1 MDHEN and CDR2 SYDVKM come from the germline V gene. Between the trimmed V and J ends, which lost 6 bases and 0 bases, there was a span of 9 bases.

This clonotype was observed a few times. This chain links TRBV20-1 with TRBJ2-5; 11 bases line up with TRBD2. Germline CDR1 and CDR2: DFQATT and SNEGSKA (reference sequence). The CDR3 extends over 14 amino acids. The ends lost 3 bases at V and 2 bases at J; junction bases unmatched: 2. CDR3 region: CSASLAGGQETQYF. The CDR3 nucleotides read TGCAGTGCTAGTTTAGCGGGGGGGCAAGAGACCCAGTACTTC.

Written as DNA, the CDR3 is TGCAGCGAGGGACTAGCGGGAGGGCCCTACGAGCAGTACTTC. This translates into CSEGLAGGPYEQYF. The chain employs TRBV29-1 and TRBJ2-7; the match to TRBD2 covers 16 bases. Germline trimming cut 7 bases from V and 2 bases from J; bases unmatched to any gene: 2. CDR1 and CDR2 from the germline V gene are SQVTM and ANQGSEA. The CDR3 has 14 residues.

Only a few counts were recorded for this clonotype. The chain uses TRBV12-5 and TRBJ1-1; no clear D. V was clipped by 6 bases and J by 6 bases, with 20 bases between them. Germline V gene sequence: CDR1 LGHNT, CDR2 FRNRAP. The CDR3 length is 15 residues. The CDR3 DNA reads as TGTGCTAGTGGGCCTTCAGGCTTTATCGGCGCTGAAGCTTTCTTT. This gives the protein CASGPSGFIGAEAFF.

The table lists this clonotype with many counts. V is TRBV15 and J is TRBJ2-3; 11 positions match TRBD2. V was clipped by 1 base and J by 6 bases; unmatched bases: 6. The CDR3 has 16 amino acids. Looked up from germline, CDR1 is LNHNV and CDR2 is YYDKDF (reference sequence). The CDR3 nucleotides read TGTGCCACCAGCAGAGGGGGACTAGCGGACGGGGATACGCAGTATTTT. Translation: CATSRGGLADGDTQYF.

With respect to this clonotype: A far larger clone lies a single base away; this is likely a read error. V usage is TRBV5-4 and J usage is TRBJ2-5; tentative D call: TRBD1 (6 bases). V lost 6 bases and J lost 5, with 14 bases in between. The CDR3 totals 13 residues. Per the germline V gene, CDR1 is SGHNT and CDR2 is YYREEE (reference sequence). CDR3 sequence reads: CASNLQGRETQYF. CDR3 DNA sequence: TGTGCCAGCAACCTACAGGGTCGGGAGACCCAGTACTTC.

Regarding this clonotype: The conserved phenylalanine or tryptophan normally closing the CDR3 is absent here, so this likely arose from a read error. The DNA is left out, because the CDR3 cannot be placed on it with certainty; the CDR3 is given as TCRdb lists it. The genes are TRBV12-3 or TRBV12-4 and TRBJ2-6. The CDR3 is 9 residues long, ends included. The CDR3 loop reads CASSLVLTS.

This clonotype was detected ten times or more. The gene calls are TRBV6-6 and TRBJ1-1; D not resolved. V lost 6 bases to trimming and J lost 2 bases, with 13 bases between them. CDR3 length: 14 residues. The germline gives CDR1 MNHNY, CDR2 SVGAGI (reference sequence). CDR3: CASRPQAVNTEAFF. CDR3 nucleotide sequence: TGTGCCAGCAGGCCCCAGGCCGTAAACACTGAAGCTTTCTTT.

The chain has TRBV29-1 and TRBJ2-5; D remains ambiguous. Germline V gene sequence: CDR1 SQVTM, CDR2 ANQGSEA. Deletions cut 5 bases from V and 4 bases from J, with 11 bases between. This CDR3 has 12 amino acids. The CDR3 region is CSVRWGSETQYF. The DNA of the CDR3 is TGCAGCGTTCGGTGGGGTTCAGAGACCCAGTACTTC. Drawing the rest from reference TRBV29-1 and TRBJ2-5, the complete variable domain is SAVISQKPSRDICQRGTSLTIQCQVDSQVTMMFWYRQQPGQSLTLIATANQGSEATYESGFVIDKFPISRPNLTFSTLTVSNMSPEDSSIYLCSVRWGSETQYFGPGTRLLVL.

This sequence joins TRBV10-3 and TRBJ2-2; TRBD1 agrees at 7 bases. The germline CDR1 and CDR2 sequences are ENHRY and SYGVKD. The CDR3 has 15 amino acids. The V gene end was trimmed by 6 bases and the J gene end by 3 bases; junction bases not matched to a gene: 7. The DNA of the CDR3 is TGTGCCATCAGGAGGGGAACAGGGGACACCGGGGAGCTGTTTTTT. Residues: CAIRRGTGDTGELFF.

Remarks on this clonotype: A read error may produce the germline difference seen at one junction end. The chain carries TRBV7-9 and TRBJ2-7; 11 nucleotides line up with TRBD1. The CDR3 sequence is 14 residues long. CDR1 and CDR2 from the germline V gene are SEHNR and FQNEAQ (reference sequence). The chain's CDR3 is CASSFRDRGRWQNF. DNA of the CDR3: TGTGCCAGCAGCTTCCGGGACAGGGGGAGGTGGCAGAACTTC.

The chain recombines TRBV5-4 with TRBJ1-2; D unresolved. V dropped 2 bases and J dropped 4 bases, with 12 bases sitting between them. The V gene's germline CDR1 is SGHNT and CDR2 YYREEE (reference sequence). The length of the CDR3 is 14 residues. The CDR3 reads CASSFDGEVYGYTF. CDR3 in DNA: TGTGCCAGCAGCTTCGACGGGGAAGTCTATGGCTACACCTTC.

Turning to this clonotype: Because it lacks the conserved phenylalanine or tryptophan at the end, this CDR3 is likely a read error. The chain is built from TRBV29-1 and TRBJ2-5; the match to TRBD1 covers 7 bases. The germline V gene has CDR1 SQVTM and CDR2 ANQGSEA. V shed 8 bases and J 0 bases; nucleotides not matched to a gene: 12. The CDR3 runs 15 residues. The CDR3 nucleotides are TGCAGCATAGGCCAGGACAGGATAAACCAAGAGACCCAGTACCTC. Its translation is CSIGQDRINQETQYL.

This clonotype was seen only a few times. The chain recombines TRBV19 with TRBJ2-2; TRBD1 agrees at 7 bases. Trimming removed 4 bases from V and 2 bases from J; junction bases left unmatched: 4. The CDR3 consists of 15 residues. The germline gives CDR1 LNHDA, CDR2 SQIVND (reference sequence). DNA for the CDR3: TGTGCCAGTAGTACGGGACAGCCAAACACCGGGGAGCTGTTTTTT. Translated: CASSTGQPNTGELFF.

The genes are TRBV9 and TRBJ2-7, with D hard to call. V was shortened by 1 base and J by 0 bases, with 8 bases between the two germline ends. Per germline, CDR1 SGDLS and CDR2 YYNGEE. CDR3 length: 14 residues. CDR3 amino acids: CASSVILHSYEQYF. CDR3 coding DNA: TGTGCCAGCAGCGTAATACTCCACTCCTACGAGCAGTACTTC.

At least ten counts were recorded for this clonotype. V gene TRBV28 combines with J gene TRBJ1-1; no clear D gene. V was trimmed by 2 bases and J by 4 bases, leaving 5 bases between them. Germline CDR1 MDHEN, CDR2 SYDVKM. This CDR3 comprises 12 residues. The CDR3 is CASSLGRTEAFF. CDR3 bases: TGTGCCAGCAGTTTAGGTCGCACTGAAGCTTTCTTT.

This clonotype was seen repeatedly, ten times or more. The rearrangement uses TRBV12-3 or TRBV12-4 and TRBJ2-5; TRBD1 matches 8 bases. The CDR3 consists of 13 residues. The V and J ends lost 6 bases and 1 base, in that order; junction bases with no gene match: 1. The CDR3 DNA sequence: TGTGCCAGCAGGACAGGGGCCCAAGAGACCCAGTACTTC. It codes for CASRTGAQETQYF.

Many counts were recorded for this clonotype. CDR3 amino acids: CASSRNDEQYF. The CDR3 DNA sequence: TGTGCCAGCAGCCGGAACGACGAGCAGTACTTC. The V gene is TRBV3-1, the J gene TRBJ2-7; D is unresolved. The V and J ends lost 4 bases and 5 bases respectively, with 6 bases between them. The CDR3 spans 11 residues. Looked up from germline, CDR1 is LGHDT and CDR2 is YNNKEL (reference sequence).

This clonotype was found many times. The gene calls are TRBV10-2 and TRBJ2-7, with 7 bases fitting TRBD1. Germline CDR1 is WSHSY and CDR2 is SAAADI. The ends lost 6 bases at V and 2 bases at J; junction bases unmatched: 4. This CDR3 spans 13 amino acids. The CDR3 DNA reads TGCGCCAGCAGACTGGACAGGACCTACGAGCAGTACTTC. Translated: CASRLDRTYEQYF.

This CDR3 is CASRTRPWNTGELFF. The CDR3 DNA sequence: TGTGCCAGCAGGACTCGGCCGTGGAACACCGGGGAGCTGTTTTTT. The V and J genes are TRBV28 and TRBJ2-2, with D uncertain. Per the germline V gene, CDR1 is MDHEN and CDR2 is SYDVKM. The CDR3 covers 15 residues. V was pared by 6 bases and J by 1 base, with 12 bases between.